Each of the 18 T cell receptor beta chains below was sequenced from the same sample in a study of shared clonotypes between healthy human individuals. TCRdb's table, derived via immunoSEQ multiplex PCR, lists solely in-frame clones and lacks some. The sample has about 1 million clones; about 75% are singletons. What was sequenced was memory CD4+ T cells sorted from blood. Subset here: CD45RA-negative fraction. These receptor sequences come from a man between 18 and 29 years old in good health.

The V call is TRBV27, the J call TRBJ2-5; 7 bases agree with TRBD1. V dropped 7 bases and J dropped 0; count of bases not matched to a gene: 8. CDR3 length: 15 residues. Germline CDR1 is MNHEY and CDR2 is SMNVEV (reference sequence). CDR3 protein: CASKQLGGNQETQYF. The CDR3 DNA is TGTGCCAGCAAACAACTAGGGGGCAACCAAGAGACCCAGTACTTC.

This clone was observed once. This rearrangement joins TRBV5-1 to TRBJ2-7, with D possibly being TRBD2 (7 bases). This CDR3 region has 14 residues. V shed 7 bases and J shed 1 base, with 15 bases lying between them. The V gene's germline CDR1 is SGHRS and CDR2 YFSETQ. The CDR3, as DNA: TGCGCCAGCTATCAGGGAGGGGGATCCTACGAGCAGTACTTC. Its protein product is CASYQGGGSYEQYF.

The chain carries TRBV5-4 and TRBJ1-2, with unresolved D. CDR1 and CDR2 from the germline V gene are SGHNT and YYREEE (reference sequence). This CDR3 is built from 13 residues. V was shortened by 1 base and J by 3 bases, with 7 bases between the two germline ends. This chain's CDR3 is CASSLPGDYGYTF. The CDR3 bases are TGTGCCAGCAGCTTGCCCGGGGACTATGGCTACACCTTC.

CDR3 region: CAYGGDPFLGGSYNEQFF. CDR3 nucleotide sequence: TGTGCCTACGGAGGGGACCCTTTTTTGGGAGGCTCCTACAATGAGCAGTTCTTC. The rearrangement uses TRBV28 and TRBJ2-1, with a tentative D call TRBD2 (6 bases). V lost 11 bases to trimming and J lost 0 bases, with 26 bases between them. Germline V gene sequence: CDR1 MDHEN, CDR2 SYDVKM. The CDR3 runs 18 residues.

The CDR3 bases are TGTGCCAGCAGCGAGGGCGGACGCCTGAACACTGAAGCTTTCTTT. Encoded protein: CASSEGGRLNTEAFF. This chain links TRBV9 with TRBJ1-1; no clear D gene. The CDR3 length is 15 residues. The germline V gene has CDR1 SGDLS and CDR2 YYNGEE. Trimming stripped 3 bases from V and 0 bases from J, with 12 bases between. Using reference TRBV9 and TRBJ1-1 for the parts outside the CDR3, the full variable domain is DSGVTQTPKHLITATGQRVTLRCSPRSGDLSVYWYQQSLDQGLQFLIQYYNGEERAKGNILERFSAQQFPDLHSELNLSSLELGDSALYFCASSEGGRLNTEAFFGQGTRLTVV.

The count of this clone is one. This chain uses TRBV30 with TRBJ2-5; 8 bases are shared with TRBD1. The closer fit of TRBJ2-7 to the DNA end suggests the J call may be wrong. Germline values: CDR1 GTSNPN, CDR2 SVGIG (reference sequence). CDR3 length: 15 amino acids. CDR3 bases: TGTGCCTGGAGCCCCGGACAGGGAATGTCCCACGAGCAGTACTTC. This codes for CAWSPGQGMSHEQYF.

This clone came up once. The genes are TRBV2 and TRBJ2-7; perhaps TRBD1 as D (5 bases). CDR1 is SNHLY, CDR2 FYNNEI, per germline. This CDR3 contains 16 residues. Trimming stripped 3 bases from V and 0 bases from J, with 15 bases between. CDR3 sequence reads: CASSDRAGPSSYEQYF. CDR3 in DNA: TGTGCCAGCAGTGACCGGGCAGGGCCGAGCTCCTACGAGCAGTACTTC.

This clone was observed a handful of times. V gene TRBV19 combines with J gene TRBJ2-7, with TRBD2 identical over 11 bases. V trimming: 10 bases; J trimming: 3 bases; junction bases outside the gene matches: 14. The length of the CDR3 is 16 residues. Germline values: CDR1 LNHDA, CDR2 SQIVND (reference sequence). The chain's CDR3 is CATSPLAGAQGYEQYF. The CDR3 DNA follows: TGTGCCACCTCCCCACTAGCGGGGGCCCAGGGCTACGAGCAGTACTTC. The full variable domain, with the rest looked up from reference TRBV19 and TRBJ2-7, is DGGITQSPKYLFRKEGQNVTLSCEQNLNHDAMYWYRQDPGQGLRLIYYSQIVNDFQKGDIAEGYSVSREKKESFPLTVTSAQKNPTAFYLCATSPLAGAQGYEQYFGPGTRLTVT.

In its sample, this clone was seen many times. CDR3 coding DNA: TGTGCCATCACCCTGGACAGGGGTATTGATGAGCAGTTCTTC. The encoded protein is CAITLDRGIDEQFF. The genes are TRBV10-3 and TRBJ2-1; 9 nucleotides match TRBD1. The length of the CDR3 is 14 residues. Per germline, CDR1 ENHRY and CDR2 SYGVKD. Germline trimming cut 7 bases from V and 8 bases from J; bases unmatched to any gene: 9.

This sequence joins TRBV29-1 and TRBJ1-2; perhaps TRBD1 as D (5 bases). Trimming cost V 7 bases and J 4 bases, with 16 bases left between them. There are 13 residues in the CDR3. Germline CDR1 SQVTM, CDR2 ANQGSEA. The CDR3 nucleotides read TGCAGCGCCGGTACAGGCTCAAGCTATGGCTACACCTTC. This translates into CSAGTGSSYGYTF.

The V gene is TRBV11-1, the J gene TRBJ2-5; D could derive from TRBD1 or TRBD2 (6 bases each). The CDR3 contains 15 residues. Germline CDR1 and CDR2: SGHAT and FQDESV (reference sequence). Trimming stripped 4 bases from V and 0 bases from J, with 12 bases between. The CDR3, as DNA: TGTGCCAGCAGCTATGTCGGGGGCCACCAAGAGACCCAGTACTTC. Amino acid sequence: CASSYVGGHQETQYF.

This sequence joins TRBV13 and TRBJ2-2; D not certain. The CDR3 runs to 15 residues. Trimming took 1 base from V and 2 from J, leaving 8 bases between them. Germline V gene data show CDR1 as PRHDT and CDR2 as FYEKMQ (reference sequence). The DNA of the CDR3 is TGTGCCAGCAGCTTAGTTTCCAGAAACACCGGGGAGCTGTTTTTT. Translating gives CASSLVSRNTGELFF.

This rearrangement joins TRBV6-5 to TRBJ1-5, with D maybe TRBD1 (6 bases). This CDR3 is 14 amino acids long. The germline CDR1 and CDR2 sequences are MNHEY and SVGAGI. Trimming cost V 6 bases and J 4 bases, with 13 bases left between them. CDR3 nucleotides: TGTGCCAGCAGGCCTGGGGGGGCGAATCAGCCCCAGCATTTT. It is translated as CASRPGGANQPQHF.

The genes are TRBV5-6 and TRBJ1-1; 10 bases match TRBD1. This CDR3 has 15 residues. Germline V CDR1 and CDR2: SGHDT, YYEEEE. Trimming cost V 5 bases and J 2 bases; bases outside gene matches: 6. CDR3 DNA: TGTGCCAGCAGGCGACAGGGGGCGCTTAACACTGAAGCTTTCTTT. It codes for CASRRQGALNTEAFF. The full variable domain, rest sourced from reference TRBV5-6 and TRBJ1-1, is DAGVTQSPTHLIKTRGQQVTLRCSPKSGHDTVSWYQQALGQGPQFIFQYYEEEERQRGNFPDRFSGHQFPNYSSELNVNALLLGDSALYLCASRRQGALNTEAFFGQGTRLTVV.

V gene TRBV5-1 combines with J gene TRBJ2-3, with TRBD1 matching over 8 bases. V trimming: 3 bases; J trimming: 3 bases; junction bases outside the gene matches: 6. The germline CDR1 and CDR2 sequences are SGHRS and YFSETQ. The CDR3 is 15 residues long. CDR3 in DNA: TGCGCCAGCAGCTCCGGACAGGGTGTAACAGATACGCAGTATTTT. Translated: CASSSGQGVTDTQYF.

CDR3: CAWSPGTTSGGAGQFF. The CDR3 region has the DNA TGTGCCTGGAGTCCCGGGACTACTAGCGGGGGCGCGGGGCAGTTCTTC. The chain recombines TRBV30 with TRBJ2-1, with TRBD2 matching over 11 bases. This CDR3 has 16 amino acids. V lost 2 bases to trimming and J lost 12 bases; unmatched junction nucleotides: 15. The germline V gene encodes CDR1 GTSNPN and CDR2 SVGIG (reference sequence).

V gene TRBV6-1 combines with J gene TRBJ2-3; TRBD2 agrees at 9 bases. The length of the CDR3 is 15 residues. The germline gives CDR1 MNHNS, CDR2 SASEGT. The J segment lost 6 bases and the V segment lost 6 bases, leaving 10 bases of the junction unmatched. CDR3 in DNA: TGTGCCAGCAGGACCGGGACTAGCATGGGCGATACGCAGTATTTT. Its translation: CASRTGTSMGDTQYF.

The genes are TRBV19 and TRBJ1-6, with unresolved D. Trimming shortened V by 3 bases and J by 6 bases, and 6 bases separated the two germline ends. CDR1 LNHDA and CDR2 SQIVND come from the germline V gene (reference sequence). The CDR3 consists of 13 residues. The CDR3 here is CASSMGINSPLHF. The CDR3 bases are TGTGCCAGTAGTATGGGGATTAATTCACCCCTCCACTTT.